A single sample is the source of the 22 T cell receptor beta chains below, sequenced in a study of T cell responses to AZD1222 COVID-19 vaccine. The assay was immunoSEQ multiplex PCR, and TCRdb's table has in-frame clones only and misses some. The sample contains 65,000 to 90,000 clones, 88% of which appear only once. Sequences were derived from peripheral blood, sampled on day 0 of AZD1222 vaccination. These receptors were obtained from an adult in good health.

This chain joins TRBV14 and TRBJ2-3; D is possibly TRBD1 (5 bases). Germline lookup yields CDR1 SGHDN and CDR2 FVKESK. This CDR3 contains 14 residues. The ends were cut back, 1 base at V and 3 bases at J, with 8 bases in the middle. CDR3 loop: CASSQARGTDTQYF. The DNA of the CDR3 is TGTGCCAGCAGCCAAGCTAGGGGTACAGATACGCAGTATTTT.

The CDR3 protein is CASSARTGDGYTF. The CDR3 DNA follows: TGTGCCAGTAGTGCGCGGACAGGGGATGGCTACACCTTC. The gene calls are TRBV19 and TRBJ1-2; TRBD1 agrees at 9 bases. CDR1 and CDR2 from the germline V gene are LNHDA and SQIVND (reference sequence). The CDR3 is 13 residues long. V was clipped by 5 bases and J by 6 bases; unmatched bases: 4.

The chain combines TRBV5-1 with TRBJ2-5; D perhaps matches TRBD1 (6 bases). This CDR3 region has 19 residues. Germline-derived CDR1 and CDR2 are SGHRS and YFSETQ. The ends were cut back, 0 bases at V and 1 base at J, with 22 bases in the middle. The CDR3 coding sequence is TGCGCCAGCAGCTTGGCCATCAGGGTTGGACTGGGGGCCCAAGAGACCCAGTACTTC. This sequence encodes CASSLAIRVGLGAQETQYF.

This clone was seen only once. The chain employs TRBV10-1 and TRBJ2-5; D remains unclear. Germline values: CDR1 WNHNN, CDR2 SYGVQD (reference sequence). The V end lost 4 bases, the J end lost 3 bases, and 6 bases lay between the germline ends. The length of the CDR3 is 12 residues. DNA of the CDR3: TGCGCCAGCAGTGGGGGAAAAGAGACCCAGTACTTC. As protein: CASSGGKETQYF.

In this sample, this clone turned up a few times. The rearrangement links TRBV5-4 to TRBJ2-7; 12 bases match TRBD2. Per the germline V gene, CDR1 is SGHNT and CDR2 is YYREEE (reference sequence). V trimming: 4 bases; J trimming: 4 bases; junction bases outside the gene matches: 6. The CDR3 totals 15 residues. DNA for the CDR3: TGTGCCAGCAGCCTCATGACTAGCGGGGGATACGAGCAGTACTTC. Protein product: CASSLMTSGGYEQYF.

V usage is TRBV6-5 and J usage is TRBJ1-1; TRBD1 might be the D (5 bases). Trimming shortened V by 0 bases and J by 5 bases, and 7 bases separated the two germline ends. The length of the CDR3 is 13 residues. Germline V CDR1 and CDR2: MNHEY, SVGAGI. Here the CDR3 DNA reads TGTGCCAGCAGTTACTCGGGGGTAACTGAAGCTTTCTTT. Protein: CASSYSGVTEAFF.

The V gene is TRBV5-4, the J gene TRBJ2-3; 15 bases map to TRBD2. Trimming removed 0 bases from V and 14 bases from J; junction bases left unmatched: 10. The CDR3 extends over 16 amino acids. Germline CDR1 is SGHNT and CDR2 is YYREEE (reference sequence). The CDR3, as DNA: TGTGCCAGCAGCTTGGCACCTCGGACTAGCGGGAGGGCCCCGTATTTT. Translation: CASSLAPRTSGRAPYF.

This clone was seen a single time. This sequence joins TRBV10-2 and TRBJ2-7; tentatively, D is TRBD1 (7 bases). V was pared by 8 bases and J by 5 bases, with 16 bases between. The CDR3 runs to 13 residues. The germline V gene has CDR1 WSHSY and CDR2 SAAADI. The CDR3 coding sequence is TGCGCCAGCGGGGGGACAGTCCCAAACGAGCAGTACTTC. It yields the protein CASGGTVPNEQYF.

This sequence joins TRBV28 and TRBJ1-2; D uncertain. The CDR3 spans 14 residues. CDR1 and CDR2 from the germline V gene are MDHEN and SYDVKM. V was trimmed by 6 bases and J by 5 bases, leaving 16 bases between them. The CDR3 region has the DNA TGTGCCAGCAGAACCGCGAGCTACGGGTATGGCTACACCTTC. Translating gives CASRTASYGYGYTF.

The J gene is TRBJ2-7, the V gene TRBV29-1; 13 nucleotides line up with TRBD2. The CDR3 totals 16 residues. Germline CDR1 is SQVTM and CDR2 is ANQGSEA. Trimming at V came to 4 bases and at J to 4 bases, leaving 10 bases not matched to a gene. The CDR3 DNA follows: TGCAGCGTTGTAACTAGCGGGAGGGCCCGGGCTTACGAGCAGTACTTC. Translating gives CSVVTSGRARAYEQYF.

This clone was found once. This chain links TRBV4-3 with TRBJ2-2, with 7 bases fitting TRBD1. This CDR3 region has 16 residues. The germline V gene encodes CDR1 LGHNA and CDR2 YSLEER. V shed 1 base and J 4 bases; nucleotides not matched to a gene: 6. The CDR3 DNA reads as TGCGCCAGCAGCCAAGGCCCCGGGACAGTCACCGGGGAGCTGTTTTTT. Translating gives CASSQGPGTVTGELFF.

The rearrangement joins TRBV6-6 to TRBJ2-5; 14 bases match TRBD2. Germline CDR1 MNHNY, CDR2 SVGAGI (reference sequence). The CDR3 is made up of 16 amino acids. The trim removed 7 bases at V and 5 bases at J, leaving 9 bases unmatched. The CDR3 bases are TGTGCCAGCATCCGACTAGCGGGGGGGCCCGGTGAGACCCAGTACTTC. Its protein is CASIRLAGGPGETQYF.

In the case of this clone: In the same sample, other DNA sequences code for this CDR3. The chain recombines TRBV19 with TRBJ2-7, with 10 bases identical to TRBD1. The germline V gene encodes CDR1 LNHDA and CDR2 SQIVND (reference sequence). This CDR3 spans 14 amino acids. V lost 3 bases, J lost 4 bases, and 3 bases stayed unmatched. CDR3 coding DNA: TGTGCCAGTAGTATTCGACAGGGGGCATACGAGCAGTACTTC. Residues: CASSIRQGAYEQYF.

The genes are TRBV11-2 and TRBJ2-7; 14 positions agree with TRBD2. Germline lookup yields CDR1 SGHAT and CDR2 FQNNGV. This CDR3 has 19 amino acids. V was clipped by 5 bases and J by 3 bases; unmatched bases: 15. The CDR3 DNA sequence: TGTGCCAGCAGCAGACTAGCGGGGGGGGCCGGAGGAACAGTCTACGAGCAGTACTTC. It yields the protein CASSRLAGGAGGTVYEQYF. Full variable domain (missing parts from reference TRBV11-2 and TRBJ2-7): EAGVAQSPRYKIIEKRQSVAFWCNPISGHATLYWYQQILGQGPKLLIQFQNNGVVDDSQLPKDRFSAERLKGVDSTLKIQPAKLEDSAVYLCASSRLAGGAGGTVYEQYFGPGTRLTVT.

The chain combines TRBV5-1 with TRBJ1-1; TRBD1 might be the D (5 bases). This CDR3 has 15 residues. Germline values: CDR1 SGHRS, CDR2 YFSETQ. V lost 1 base and J 4 bases, leaving 14 bases between the germline ends. In nucleotides, the CDR3 is TGCGCCAGCAGCTTGATGGGAGGGACCCTCACTGAAGCTTTCTTT. This gives the protein CASSLMGGTLTEAFF.

The V call is TRBV11-3, the J call TRBJ2-7; no firm D call. V lost 5 bases and J 2 bases, leaving 13 bases between the germline ends. Germline V gives CDR1 SGHNT, CDR2 YENEEA. The CDR3 is made up of 14 amino acids. CDR3 DNA sequence: TGTGCCAGCAGCCAATTAGACAAGCCCTACGAGCAGTACTTC. It is translated as CASSQLDKPYEQYF. The full variable domain, rest sourced from reference TRBV11-3 and TRBJ2-7, is EAGVVQSPRYKIIEKKQPVAFWCNPISGHNTLYWYLQNLGQGPELLIRYENEEAVDDSQLPKDRFSAERLKGVDSTLKIQPAELGDSAVYLCASSQLDKPYEQYFGPGTRLTVT.

The CDR3 DNA is TGTGCCAGCAGCCCAACAAAAGGGAGTGGCTATGGCTACACCTTC. It specifies CASSPTKGSGYGYTF. This chain joins TRBV3-1 (or the pseudogene TRBV3-2) and TRBJ1-2; no clear D. The CDR3 totals 15 residues. Germline CDR1 LGHDT, CDR2 YNNKEL (reference sequence). Trimming pared 4 bases from V and 4 bases from J, leaving 16 bases between.

This clone has only a few counts. The genes are TRBV30 and TRBJ2-7; TRBD1 agrees at 9 bases. CDR1 is GTSNPN, CDR2 SVGIG, per germline (reference sequence). The CDR3 has 13 amino acids. V trimming: 0 bases; J trimming: 4 bases; junction bases outside the gene matches: 1. Here the CDR3 reads CAWSVTGGYEQYF. The CDR3 DNA sequence: TGTGCCTGGAGTGTGACAGGGGGGTACGAGCAGTACTTC.

V gene TRBV30 combines with J gene TRBJ1-1, with TRBD1 as a possible D gene (5 bases). V dropped 3 bases and J dropped 2 bases, with 10 bases sitting between them. This CDR3 is built from 13 residues. Per the germline V gene, CDR1 is GTSNPN and CDR2 is SVGIG (reference sequence). The CDR3 DNA reads as TGTGCCTGGAGGAAGGGGTCTAACACTGAAGCTTTCTTT. This sequence encodes CAWRKGSNTEAFF.

The CDR3: CASSDSREGGPKWCYEQYF. CDR3 nucleotides: TGTGCCAGCAGTGACTCGAGAGAGGGGGGGCCGAAATGGTGCTACGAGCAGTACTTC. The J gene is TRBJ2-7, the V gene TRBV6-4, with D perhaps matching TRBD2 (7 bases). The CDR3 is 19 residues long. V dropped 0 bases and J dropped 3 bases, with 24 bases sitting between them. Per the germline V gene, CDR1 is MRHNA and CDR2 is SNTAGT.

This clone was picked up one time. The chain joins TRBV5-1 to TRBJ1-4; D is possibly TRBD1 (5 bases). CDR3 length: 19 residues. With 0 bases removed from V and 0 bases from J, the gap between germline ends came to 18 bases. Germline CDR1 reads SGHRS; CDR2 reads YFSETQ. The CDR3 DNA reads as TGCGCCAGCAGCTTGGGCCTTGGGGGAATAAGGGCAACTAATGAAAAACTGTTTTTT. Its protein product is CASSLGLGGIRATNEKLFF.

The V call is TRBV2, the J call TRBJ2-7, with 8 nucleotides matching TRBD1. The V segment lost 2 bases and the J segment 6 bases; nucleotides outside the gene matches: 9. The CDR3 totals 15 residues. The germline CDR1 and CDR2 sequences are SNHLY and FYNNEI. Here the CDR3 DNA reads TGTGCCAGCAGTGAACCCCGGACAGGGTTTCGCGAGCAGTACTTC. Its protein is CASSEPRTGFREQYF.